The 32 T cell receptor beta chains listed next were all sequenced from one sample in a study of shared clonotypes between healthy human individuals. Sequencing was performed with immunoSEQ multiplex PCR; in TCRdb, only in-frame clones are kept and a portion is missing. The sample consists of about 2.3 million clones, 85% to 95% of them appearing once. The specimen sequenced was naive CD4+ T cells from PBMCs. Subset specified: CD45RA+ positively selected. Receptor source: a man younger than 35 in good health. Some clones in this sample may be carry-over from other donors' samples.

This clone was observed a single time. The V gene is TRBV29-1, the J gene TRBJ2-7; D may be TRBD1 or TRBD2 (5 bases each). With 4 bases removed from V and 1 base from J, the gap between germline ends came to 14 bases. CDR1 is SQVTM, CDR2 ANQGSEA, per germline. The CDR3 runs to 14 residues. The DNA of the CDR3 is TGCAGCGTTGCTCCCGGGACGGTTTCCTACGAGCAGTACTTC. This codes for CSVAPGTVSYEQYF.

This clone was seen only once. CDR3 loop: CASSPMWVEQYF. CDR3 nucleotides: TGTGCCAGCAGTCCGATGTGGGTCGAGCAGTACTTC. The rearrangement links TRBV28 to TRBJ2-7; D is undetermined. In germline, CDR1 is MDHEN, CDR2 SYDVKM. This CDR3 spans 12 amino acids. V gave up 5 bases and J gave up 6 bases, with 11 bases separating them.

This chain connects TRBV6-5 to TRBJ1-3; D is unresolved. Trimming pared 0 bases from V and 4 bases from J, leaving 7 bases between. In germline, CDR1 is MNHEY, CDR2 SVGAGI. CDR3 length equals 14 residues. The CDR3 sequence is CASSYSYQGNTIYF. In nucleotides, the CDR3 is TGTGCCAGCAGTTACTCGTATCAGGGAAACACCATATATTTT.

This chain joins TRBV27 and TRBJ2-1, with a weak D call TRBD2 (6 bases). Per the germline V gene, CDR1 is MNHEY and CDR2 is SMNVEV (reference sequence). The V end was cut by 2 bases, the J end by 4 bases, with 21 bases between. The CDR3 is 18 residues long. CDR3 loop: CASSLVGTGGSDYNEQFF. DNA of the CDR3: TGTGCCAGCAGTTTAGTAGGCACCGGGGGTTCAGATTACAATGAGCAGTTCTTC.

The gene calls are TRBV7-2 and TRBJ1-2; D perhaps matches TRBD1 (5 bases). The CDR3 has 14 amino acids. The germline gives CDR1 SGHTA, CDR2 FQGNSA. V dropped 6 bases and J dropped 1 base, with 12 bases sitting between them. The CDR3 nucleotides read TGTGCCAGCAGATCCTTGGGACTTAACTATGGCTACACCTTC. This sequence encodes CASRSLGLNYGYTF. Full variable domain (remainder filled in from reference TRBV7-2 and TRBJ1-2): GAGVSQSPSNKVTEKGKDVELRCDPISGHTALYWYRQSLGQGLEFLIYFQGNSAPDKSGLPSDRFSAERTGGSVSTLTIQRTQQEDSAVYLCASRSLGLNYGYTFGSGTRLTVV.

The V call is TRBV16, the J call TRBJ1-1; D remains unclear. The V end lost 1 base, the J end lost 1 base, and 4 bases lay between the germline ends. CDR3 length: 13 amino acids. The V gene's germline CDR1 is KGHSY and CDR2 FQNENV. CDR3: CASSQYQNTEAFF. The CDR3 region has the DNA TGTGCCAGCAGCCAATACCAGAACACTGAAGCTTTCTTT.

In DNA form, the CDR3 reads TGTGCCAGCAGTTTGGACAGGGAGGACCAGCCCCAGCATTTT. This sequence encodes CASSLDREDQPQHF. V usage is TRBV7-9 and J usage is TRBJ1-5, with 8 bases fitting TRBD1. Trimming cost V 6 bases and J 7 bases; bases outside gene matches: 8. The germline V gene encodes CDR1 SEHNR and CDR2 FQNEAQ (reference sequence). The CDR3 contains 14 residues. The variable domain in full, completed from reference TRBV7-9 and TRBJ1-5, reads DTGVSQNPRHKITKRGQNVTFRCDPISEHNRLYWYRQTLGQGPEFLTYFQNEAQLEKSRLLSDRFSAERPKGSFSTLEIQRTEQGDSAMYLCASSLDREDQPQHFGDGTRLSIL.

The chain has TRBV27 and TRBJ2-3; D is perhaps TRBD1 or TRBD2 (7 bases each). The CDR3 has 18 amino acids. V lost 4 bases, J lost 2 bases, and 22 bases lay in between. The germline V gene has CDR1 MNHEY and CDR2 SMNVEV (reference sequence). This CDR3 is CASSSTQTGRAPTDTQYF. CDR3 coding DNA: TGTGCCAGCAGTTCCACCCAGACAGGGAGGGCCCCCACAGATACGCAGTATTTT.

The V and J genes are TRBV9 and TRBJ1-2; D unresolved. Looked up from germline, CDR1 is SGDLS and CDR2 is YYNGEE. The CDR3 sequence is 15 residues long. With 0 bases removed from V and 4 bases from J, the gap between germline ends came to 13 bases. This chain's CDR3 is CASSVGPGSGYGYTF. The CDR3 DNA reads as TGTGCCAGCAGCGTAGGGCCGGGGAGCGGCTATGGCTACACCTTC.

Written as DNA, the CDR3 is TGTGCCAGCAGTTTATGGGTTCCCGGGACAGGGGGCTTGATCACTGAAGCTTTCTTT. This translates into CASSLWVPGTGGLITEAFF. The genes are TRBV28 and TRBJ1-1, with TRBD1 matching over 12 bases. V lost 0 bases and J lost 4; bases outside the gene matches: 12. Germline-derived CDR1 and CDR2 are MDHEN and SYDVKM. The CDR3 sequence is 19 residues long.

The rearrangement links TRBV5-1 to TRBJ2-7; 11 bases align to TRBD1. The CDR3 is 16 amino acids. Germline V gene data show CDR1 as SGHRS and CDR2 as YFSETQ. V was pared by 4 bases and J by 6 bases, with 12 bases of the junction left unmatched. CDR3 DNA: TGCGCCAGCAGCCGTGATGGACAGGGGGCGAGGTCCGAGCAGTACTTC. Translating gives CASSRDGQGARSEQYF.

The gene calls are TRBV7-2 and TRBJ2-7, with TRBD1 as a possible D gene (6 bases). The CDR3 is 13 residues long. Looked up from germline, CDR1 is SGHTA and CDR2 is FQGNSA. V lost 5 bases to trimming and J lost 5 bases, with 13 bases between them. CDR3 sequence (DNA): TGTGCCAGCAGCCCGCAAACAGGGAACGAGCAGTACTTC. Amino acid sequence: CASSPQTGNEQYF.

The CDR3, as DNA: TGTGCCAGCAGCGTAGTAGGTCGGGACCAAGATACGCAGTATTTT. As protein: CASSVVGRDQDTQYF. The V gene is TRBV9, the J gene TRBJ2-3; D is possibly TRBD1 or TRBD2 (5 bases each). The CDR3 is made up of 15 amino acids. V gave up 0 bases and J gave up 5 bases, with 13 bases separating them. Per the germline V gene, CDR1 is SGDLS and CDR2 is YYNGEE.

This clone appeared a single time. V gene TRBV2 combines with J gene TRBJ2-7; D is unresolved. Germline V gives CDR1 SNHLY, CDR2 FYNNEI. Trimming cost V 3 bases and J 2 bases, with 8 bases left between them. The CDR3 is 13 amino acids. This CDR3 reads CASSDTLAYEQYF. The CDR3 nucleotides are TGTGCCAGCAGTGACACCCTGGCCTACGAGCAGTACTTC.

The chain employs TRBV10-1 and TRBJ2-5; D unresolved. V lost 2 bases and J 2 bases, leaving 0 bases between the germline ends. From germline, CDR1 is WNHNN and CDR2 SYGVQD (reference sequence). The CDR3 is made up of 11 amino acids. The CDR3 sequence is CASSEQETQYF. The CDR3 DNA follows: TGCGCCAGCAGTGAGCAAGAGACCCAGTACTTC.

This clone appeared once. The CDR3 coding sequence is TGCGCCAGCAGCGGTCGGACTAGCGGGAACTACGAGCAGTACTTC. Translating gives CASSGRTSGNYEQYF. The gene calls are TRBV4-1 and TRBJ2-7; 12 bases are shared with TRBD2. Unmatched junction bases numbered 5, after V lost 5 bases and J lost 3 bases. The germline V gene encodes CDR1 MGHRA and CDR2 YSYEKL. CDR3 length: 15 residues.

The J gene is TRBJ1-5, the V gene TRBV28; 9 nucleotides align to TRBD1. CDR3 length: 15 residues. CDR1 is MDHEN, CDR2 SYDVKM, per germline. V was pared by 8 bases and J by 0 bases, with 5 bases of the junction left unmatched. This CDR3 reads CASDRGLPSNQPQHF. The CDR3 DNA sequence: TGTGCCAGCGACAGGGGGTTACCTAGCAATCAGCCCCAGCATTTT.

J is TRBJ1-4 and V is TRBV28; no firm D call. The CDR3 has 14 residues. The ends were cut back, 3 bases at V and 7 bases at J, with 12 bases in the middle. From germline, CDR1 is MDHEN and CDR2 SYDVKM. Written as DNA, the CDR3 is TGTGCCAGCAGTTTCGAGACGCCTGGTGAAAAACTGTTTTTT. Its translation: CASSFETPGEKLFF.

This chain joins TRBV29-1 and TRBJ2-1; 7 nucleotides agree with TRBD2. CDR3 length: 12 amino acids. From germline, CDR1 is SQVTM and CDR2 ANQGSEA. Trimming cost V 7 bases and J 7 bases; bases outside gene matches: 7. The CDR3 here is CSAPTSRNEQFF. The CDR3 DNA reads TGCAGCGCCCCGACTAGCAGGAATGAGCAGTTCTTC.

CDR3 amino acids: CASSLRRAGEGYNEQFF. The DNA for the CDR3 is TGTGCCAGCAGCTTGAGACGAGCGGGAGAAGGATACAATGAGCAGTTCTTC. V gene TRBV11-2 combines with J gene TRBJ2-1, with TRBD2 matching over 8 bases. Germline V gene lookup returns CDR1 SGHAT and CDR2 FQNNGV. V lost 3 bases and J lost 4; bases outside the gene matches: 11. CDR3 size: 17 residues.

The V call is TRBV5-6, the J call TRBJ2-4, with D possibly being TRBD1 or TRBD2 (6 bases each). The CDR3 spans 18 residues. V was trimmed by 6 bases and J by 0 bases, leaving 22 bases between them. CDR1 SGHDT and CDR2 YYEEEE come from the germline V gene. CDR3 nucleotides: TGTGCCAGCACCCGCCGGTGGGGGGCCGCCTTAGCCAAAAACATTCAGTACTTC. Translation gives CASTRRWGAALAKNIQYF.

This sequence joins TRBV15 and TRBJ1-4; TRBD1 agrees at 7 bases. Germline values: CDR1 LNHNV, CDR2 YYDKDF (reference sequence). This CDR3 is 14 amino acids long. V was clipped by 3 bases and J by 10 bases; unmatched bases: 8. Here the CDR3 reads CATSSERDSLKLFF. CDR3 nucleotide sequence: TGTGCCACCAGCAGCGAGAGGGACAGCTTAAAACTGTTTTTT. The whole variable domain, remainder taken from reference TRBV15 and TRBJ1-4, is DAMVIQNPRYQVTQFGKPVTLSCSQTLNHNVMYWYQQKSSQAPKLLFHYYDKDFNNEADTPDNFQSRRPNTSFCFLDIRSPGLGDTAMYLCATSSERDSLKLFFGSGTQLSVL.

This clone was counted once. The chain recombines TRBV5-1 with TRBJ2-1, with D hard to call. The germline V gene has CDR1 SGHRS and CDR2 YFSETQ. Between the trimmed V and J ends, which lost 0 bases and 10 bases, there was a span of 17 bases. CDR3 size: 15 residues. As DNA, the CDR3 is TGCGCCAGCAGCTTGGGCTATTTTGGGCTTCAAGAGCAGTTCTTC. Translating it yields CASSLGYFGLQEQFF. The full variable domain, its missing parts supplied by reference TRBV5-1 and TRBJ2-1, is KAGVTQTPRYLIKTRGQQVTLSCSPISGHRSVSWYQQTPGQGLQFLFEYFSETQRNKGNFPGRFSGRQFSNSRSEMNVSTLELGDSALYLCASSLGYFGLQEQFFGPGTRLTVL.

This clone was observed once. The rearrangement uses TRBV6-5 and TRBJ2-7, with TRBD2 matching 12 bases. The CDR3 runs 15 residues. V shed 4 bases and J 4 bases; nucleotides not matched to a gene: 5. Per the germline V gene, CDR1 is MNHEY and CDR2 is SVGAGI. CDR3 coding DNA: TGTGCCAGCAGTTGGCCGGGACTAGCGGGTTACGAGCAGTACTTC. Residues: CASSWPGLAGYEQYF.

V and J are TRBV10-3 and TRBJ2-1; D may match TRBD1 or TRBD2 (5 bases each). This CDR3 has 15 residues. Looked up from germline, CDR1 is ENHRY and CDR2 is SYGVKD. V lost 6 bases to trimming and J lost 4 bases, with 16 bases between them. This CDR3 reads CAIRKDRGAYNEQFF. In nucleotides, the CDR3 is TGTGCCATCAGGAAGGATAGGGGAGCTTACAATGAGCAGTTCTTC.

The CDR3 region is CASSLNVGAQETQYF. The DNA for the CDR3 is TGTGCCAGCAGCTTAAACGTCGGAGCCCAGGAGACCCAGTACTTC. The V and J genes are TRBV7-7 and TRBJ2-5; D unclear. Germline lookup yields CDR1 SSHAT and CDR2 FNYEAQ (reference sequence). The V gene lost 2 bases and the J gene lost 5 bases, with 15 bases spanning the gap. The CDR3 has 15 amino acids. The full variable domain, rest sourced from reference TRBV7-7 and TRBJ2-5, is GAGVSQSPRYKVTKRGQDVTLRCDPISSHATLYWYQQALGQGPEFLTYFNYEAQPDKSGLPSDRFSAERPEGSISTLTIQRTEQRDSAMYRCASSLNVGAQETQYFGPGTRLLVL.

Comments on this clone: Other DNA sequences from this sample encode an identical CDR3 as well. CDR3 nucleotides: TGCGCCAGCAGCTTGGAACCGTCTAACTATGGCTACACCTTC. Its translation: CASSLEPSNYGYTF. This sequence joins TRBV5-1 and TRBJ1-2; no reliable D call. V shed 0 bases and J shed 0 bases, with 6 bases lying between them. The CDR3 runs 14 residues. Germline V lookup: CDR1 SGHRS, CDR2 YFSETQ.

This chain uses TRBV6-5 with TRBJ2-7, with D hard to call. The V gene lost 0 bases and the J gene lost 2 bases, with 14 bases spanning the gap. Germline V gene sequence: CDR1 MNHEY, CDR2 SVGAGI. The CDR3 loop spans 16 amino acids. Here the CDR3 DNA reads TGTGCCAGCAGTTACTCAGGCATCCGTGAGACCTACGAGCAGTACTTC. The encoded protein is CASSYSGIRETYEQYF.

V usage is TRBV5-1 and J usage is TRBJ1-2; TRBD1 aligns across 9 bases. This CDR3 spans 13 amino acids. From germline, CDR1 is SGHRS and CDR2 YFSETQ. The V and J ends lost 7 bases and 7 bases, in that order; junction bases with no gene match: 8. CDR3 region: CASYGTGPFGYTF. CDR3 DNA: TGCGCCAGCTACGGGACAGGGCCCTTTGGCTACACCTTC.

With regard to this clone: Additional DNA sequences in this sample encode the identical CDR3. This chain links TRBV5-1 with TRBJ2-5, with unresolved D. This CDR3 comprises 13 residues. V lost 4 bases and J lost 3, with 10 bases in between. Germline-derived CDR1 and CDR2 are SGHRS and YFSETQ. CDR3 nucleotide sequence: TGCGCCAGCAGCCTGGACGGAAAAGAGACCCAGTACTTC. This translates into CASSLDGKETQYF.

The chain combines TRBV7-2 with TRBJ2-2, with D unresolved. Germline V gene data show CDR1 as SGHTA and CDR2 as FQGNSA. The CDR3 is made up of 15 amino acids. Trimming took off 2 bases at V and 5 bases at J, with 12 bases between the two ends. CDR3 coding DNA: TGTGCCAGCAGCTTAAATTTCGTTGGGACCGGGGAGCTGTTTTTT. Protein sequence: CASSLNFVGTGELFF.

V usage is TRBV13 and J usage is TRBJ2-5; no reliable D call. Trimming pared 5 bases from V and 3 bases from J, leaving 10 bases between. CDR1 and CDR2 from the germline V gene are PRHDT and FYEKMQ (reference sequence). This CDR3 is built from 13 residues. The DNA for the CDR3 is TGTGCCAGCAGCCGGGTGGCGGAAGAGACCCAGTACTTC. Translated: CASSRVAEETQYF.